One and the same sample provided the 21 T cell receptor beta chains below, sequenced in a study of blood T cell repertoires in COVID-19 (TCRdb year 2020). The library was made by the immunoSEQ multiplex PCR assay. TCRdb's version of the immuneACCESS table is confined to in-frame rearrangements and falls short of the full clone set. An unresolved V gene accounts for under half of the shortfall where checked; the remainder is of unknown origin. Here the sample has 300,000 or so clones; about 90% occur a single time. The ten biggest clones cover 1% of the sample. The source material was PBMCs or T cells enriched from blood (not recorded which). All receptors derive from a woman aged 25 to 39 who had recovered from COVID-19.

V gene TRBV7-9 combines with J gene TRBJ1-2; no firm D call. CDR3 length equals 13 residues. V lost 10 bases, J lost 0 bases, and 12 bases lay in between. Germline V gene data show CDR1 as SEHNR and CDR2 as FQNEAQ (reference sequence). The CDR3 is CATTLRSNYGYTF. The CDR3 nucleotides are TGTGCCACCACCCTTCGGTCTAACTATGGCTACACCTTC.

The genes are TRBV2 and TRBJ1-4; 7 nucleotides agree with TRBD1. The CDR3 has 14 residues. Germline V lookup: CDR1 SNHLY, CDR2 FYNNEI. Germline trimming cut 8 bases from V and 4 bases from J; bases unmatched to any gene: 7. The CDR3 DNA sequence: TGTGCCAGCGCCCCAGGGGGATTTAATGAAAAACTGTTTTTT. It is translated as CASAPGGFNEKLFF.

V is TRBV6-5 and J is TRBJ2-7; D not certain. The germline V gene has CDR1 MNHEY and CDR2 SVGAGI. The CDR3 consists of 13 residues. The germline V and J ends were trimmed by 4 bases and 2 bases, with 9 bases remaining between them. This CDR3 is CASSSPKTYEQYF. In DNA form, the CDR3 reads TGTGCCAGCAGTTCCCCTAAGACCTACGAGCAGTACTTC.

In DNA, the CDR3 is TGTGCCAGCAGTGACGAGGGCCTGAGCTCCTATAATTCACCCCTCCACTTT. This codes for CASSDEGLSSYNSPLHF. This chain links TRBV6-4 with TRBJ1-6; D call uncertain. V gave up 2 bases and J gave up 0 bases, with 11 bases separating them. The CDR3 consists of 17 residues. Germline CDR1 is MRHNA and CDR2 is SNTAGT.

This chain connects TRBV12-3 or TRBV12-4 to TRBJ1-2; no clear D gene. CDR3 length: 13 amino acids. Trimming took off 6 bases at V and 5 bases at J, with 13 bases between the two ends. CDR3: CASSRGALYGYTF. The CDR3 region has the DNA TGTGCCAGCAGCCGGGGAGCCTTGTATGGCTACACCTTC.

The sample holds a few counts of this clone. The rearrangement links TRBV24-1 to TRBJ2-1; TRBD2 matches 8 bases. The germline V gene encodes CDR1 KGHDR and CDR2 SFDVKD. There are 15 residues in the CDR3. V trimming: 10 bases; J trimming: 4 bases; junction bases outside the gene matches: 11. The CDR3 loop is CATGSGGGAYNEQFF. The CDR3 DNA sequence: TGTGCCACGGGAAGCGGGGGAGGGGCATACAATGAGCAGTTCTTC.

The chain links TRBV27 to TRBJ2-7; 11 bases match TRBD2. Germline trimming cut 6 bases from V and 2 bases from J; bases unmatched to any gene: 12. The CDR3 runs 17 residues. Germline V gives CDR1 MNHEY, CDR2 SMNVEV (reference sequence). The CDR3 spells CASSPSQGLAETYEQYF. As DNA, the CDR3 is TGTGCCAGCAGCCCATCCCAGGGACTAGCGGAGACCTACGAGCAGTACTTC.

The V gene is TRBV30, the J gene TRBJ1-5; maybe TRBD1 (5 bases). This CDR3 comprises 13 residues. Per the germline V gene, CDR1 is GTSNPN and CDR2 is SVGIG (reference sequence). The germline V and J ends were trimmed by 4 bases and 0 bases, with 7 bases remaining between them. For the CDR3, the DNA is TGTGCCTGGACGGGGGGTAGCAATCAGCCCCAGCATTTT. Protein: CAWTGGSNQPQHF.

This chain uses TRBV10-3 with TRBJ2-3; the match to TRBD2 covers 15 bases. This CDR3 spans 17 amino acids. CDR1 and CDR2 from the germline V gene are ENHRY and SYGVKD. With 3 bases clipped from V and 8 bases from J, the junction kept 9 bases outside the gene matches. The CDR3 loop is CAISDWGLAGGGGTQYF. CDR3 DNA: TGTGCCATCAGTGACTGGGGACTAGCGGGGGGAGGTGGTACGCAGTATTTT.

This chain joins TRBV7-8 and TRBJ2-3; weak D call: TRBD2 (5 bases). Germline CDR1 reads SGHVS; CDR2 reads FQNEAQ. Trimming left V 3 bases short and J 3 bases short, with 13 bases between. The CDR3 totals 15 residues. This CDR3 reads CASSLIASGTDTQYF. In DNA form, the CDR3 reads TGTGCCAGCAGCTTGATTGCAAGCGGAACAGATACGCAGTATTTT.

The gene calls are TRBV5-6 and TRBJ2-5; 9 bases are a match to TRBD1. There are 15 residues in the CDR3. Per the germline V gene, CDR1 is SGHDT and CDR2 is YYEEEE. The J segment lost 5 bases and the V segment lost 0 bases, leaving 5 bases of the junction unmatched. CDR3 amino acids: CASSLGTGVLETQYF. For the CDR3, the DNA is TGTGCCAGCAGCTTGGGGACAGGGGTCCTGGAGACCCAGTACTTC. The whole variable domain, filled in from reference TRBV5-6 and TRBJ2-5, reads DAGVTQSPTHLIKTRGQQVTLRCSPKSGHDTVSWYQQALGQGPQFIFQYYEEEERQRGNFPDRFSGHQFPNYSSELNVNALLLGDSALYLCASSLGTGVLETQYFGPGTRLLVL.

The gene calls are TRBV7-9 and TRBJ1-4; 10 bases align to TRBD1. The CDR3 loop spans 15 amino acids. CDR1 and CDR2 from the germline V gene are SEHNR and FQNEAQ (reference sequence). After removal of 6 bases from V and 8 bases from J, the junction contained 9 bases not matched to a gene. CDR3 amino acids: CASRPVGQGEEKLFF. The CDR3, as DNA: TGTGCCAGCAGGCCGGTAGGACAGGGGGAAGAAAAACTGTTTTTT. The full variable domain, with the rest looked up from reference TRBV7-9 and TRBJ1-4, is DTGVSQNPRHKITKRGQNVTFRCDPISEHNRLYWYRQTLGQGPEFLTYFQNEAQLEKSRLLSDRFSAERPKGSFSTLEIQRTEQGDSAMYLCASRPVGQGEEKLFFGSGTQLSVL.

This clone was seen once. V and J are TRBV9 and TRBJ1-4; D not certain. The CDR3 consists of 14 residues. Germline assignment: CDR1 SGDLS and CDR2 YYNGEE. Trimming left V 0 bases short and J 3 bases short, with 6 bases between. This CDR3 reads CASSVDMANEKLFF. The CDR3 DNA sequence: TGTGCCAGCAGCGTAGACATGGCTAATGAAAAACTGTTTTTT. The whole variable domain, remainder taken from reference TRBV9 and TRBJ1-4, is DSGVTQTPKHLITATGQRVTLRCSPRSGDLSVYWYQQSLDQGLQFLIQYYNGEERAKGNILERFSAQQFPDLHSELNLSSLELGDSALYFCASSVDMANEKLFFGSGTQLSVL.

The chain uses TRBV19 and TRBJ1-2; D is perhaps TRBD1 (5 bases). V lost 8 bases to trimming and J lost 4 bases, with 14 bases between them. CDR3 length: 13 amino acids. From germline, CDR1 is LNHDA and CDR2 SQIVND (reference sequence). The CDR3 spells CASHDRPAYGYTF. For the CDR3, the DNA is TGTGCCAGTCACGACAGACCGGCCTATGGCTACACCTTC.

The chain couples TRBV28 to TRBJ1-6, with D possibly being TRBD1 (5 bases). Trimming cost V 6 bases and J 7 bases, with 28 bases left between them. The germline CDR1 and CDR2 sequences are MDHEN and SYDVKM. The CDR3 is 19 amino acids. CDR3 loop: CASSTIPRKNGTPNSPLHF. The CDR3 coding sequence is TGTGCCAGCAGCACGATCCCCCGAAAGAACGGGACTCCGAATTCACCCCTCCACTTT.

This rearrangement joins TRBV11-2 to TRBJ2-3, with 16 bases lining up with TRBD2. V gave up 4 bases and J gave up 7 bases; unmatched junction bases: 5. The length of the CDR3 is 16 residues. CDR1 and CDR2 (germline): SGHAT, FQNNGV. The CDR3 protein is CASSSGLAGGYNTQYF. As DNA, the CDR3 is TGTGCCAGCAGCTCGGGACTAGCGGGGGGGTATAATACGCAGTATTTT.

The count of this clone is one. CDR3 DNA sequence: TGTGCCAGCAGTGAACGACTAGCAGGGTACAATGAGCAGTTCTTC. It yields the protein CASSERLAGYNEQFF. V is TRBV2 and J is TRBJ2-1, with 7 bases aligning to TRBD2. Per the germline V gene, CDR1 is SNHLY and CDR2 is FYNNEI. This CDR3 region has 15 residues. The trim removed 2 bases at V and 4 bases at J, leaving 5 bases unmatched.

The V call is TRBV10-3, the J call TRBJ1-6, with 7 bases aligning to TRBD1. CDR1 and CDR2 (germline): ENHRY, SYGVKD. V shed 9 bases, J shed 8 bases, and the junction held 7 bases outside the gene matches. The CDR3 has 13 amino acids. CDR3 sequence: CAMKTGLDSPLHF. CDR3 sequence (DNA): TGTGCCATGAAGACAGGGTTGGATTCACCCCTCCACTTT.

This rearrangement joins TRBV2 to TRBJ2-1; tentative D call: TRBD1 (5 bases). The CDR3 contains 13 residues. Trimming removed 5 bases at V and 9 bases at J, with 14 bases between. Looked up from germline, CDR1 is SNHLY and CDR2 is FYNNEI. Here the CDR3 reads CASSFSRQFEQFF. DNA of the CDR3: TGTGCCAGCAGTTTTTCCCGACAGTTTGAGCAGTTCTTC.

V gene TRBV6-5 combines with J gene TRBJ1-1; D is perhaps TRBD1 (6 bases). Trimming took off 7 bases at V and 0 bases at J, with 15 bases between the two ends. The germline V gene encodes CDR1 MNHEY and CDR2 SVGAGI. CDR3 size: 15 residues. Here the CDR3 DNA reads TGTGCCAGCAAAAGGCTAGGACAGATGAACACTGAAGCTTTCTTT. It encodes CASKRLGQMNTEAFF.

The chain carries TRBV7-2 and TRBJ2-7; D is possibly TRBD1 (5 bases). Looked up from germline, CDR1 is SGHTA and CDR2 is FQGNSA. V lost 4 bases, J lost 4 bases, and 23 bases lay in between. The CDR3 runs to 17 residues. CDR3 DNA: TGTGCCAGCAGCTCCCGGGCAAATAGGGTAGGGGAATACGAGCAGTACTTC. Its translation: CASSSRANRVGEYEQYF.